The rows below give T cell receptor beta chains drawn from one sample of a study of regulatory T cells in long-lasting Graves disease. TCRdb re-called the multiplex PCR reads with MiXCR, one entry per CDR3 protein. The sample lists about 400,000 distinct CDR3 sequences, around 21% occurring once. This material consisted of peripheral blood mononuclear cells (PBMCs), taken when the disease was refractory, from a patient treated with antithyroid drugs. The receptors stem from a female donor with Graves disease. The CDR3 runs from the conserved cysteine through the conserved F or W. D genes are given only for firm matches. Size is stated for part of the rows, as once, few or many counts, or as a class when the clone is expanded.

D gene | clone size | J gene | V gene | CDR3 DNA | CDR3 protein
NA | NA | TRBJ1-2 | TRBV4-1 | TGCGCCAGCAGCCAGGTTGAAGGAGGGAACTATGGCTACACCTTC | CASSQVEGGNYGYTF
TRBD1 | few | TRBJ2-2 | TRBV19 | TGTGCCAGTAGGGGATACAGGGGGAGCAACACCGGGGAGCTGTTTTTT | CASRGYRGSNTGELFF
TRBD2 | NA | TRBJ2-1 | TRBV15 | TGTGCCACCAGCGGTAGCGGGCCCAGCGACAATGAGCAGTTCTTC | CATSGSGPSDNEQFF
TRBD1 | many | TRBJ2-7 | TRBV12-3/TRBV12-4 | TGTGCCAGCAGCATGCCCTCGGGACAGCCTAACTACGAGCAGTACTTC | CASSMPSGQPNYEQYF
TRBD2 | few | TRBJ2-4 | TRBV6-1 | TGTGCCAGCAGCCTGAGACTAGCGGGAGGGACCAAAAACATTCAGTACTTC | CASSLRLAGGTKNIQYF
TRBD1 | many | TRBJ2-2 | TRBV10-3 | TGTGCCACCGAAACCGGACAGGGGAGCGGCGGGGAGCTGTTTTTT | CATETGQGSGGELFF
TRBD2 | few | TRBJ2-5 | TRBV7-8 | TGTGCCAGCACCCCAAGGACTAGCCACCAAGAGACCCAGTACTTC | CASTPRTSHQETQYF
NA | NA | TRBJ2-5 | TRBV27 | TGTGCCAGCAGTCCGACCCAGGGGTTCAAAGAGACCCAGTACTTC | CASSPTQGFKETQYF
NA | NA | TRBJ2-5 | TRBV18 | TGTGCCAGCTCACCTCCCGGACGTCAAGAGACCCAGTACTTC | CASSPPGRQETQYF
NA | many | TRBJ1-6 | TRBV12-3/TRBV12-4 | TGTGCCAGCAGTTCCACAGGAACTAATTCACCCCTCCACTTT | CASSSTGTNSPLHF
NA | many | TRBJ1-2 | TRBV27 | TGTGCCAGCAGTTTGACCTCCCCCGGTAGCTACACCTTC | CASSLTSPGSYTF
NA | many | TRBJ2-5 | TRBV20-1 | TGCAGTGCTAGCTCCCCCGTCCAAGAGACCCAGTACTTC | CSASSPVQETQYF
NA | NA | TRBJ2-7 | TRBV20-1 | TGCAGTGCAGGACTGAGTGTGGGGAGGACCTACGAGCAGTACTTC | CSAGLSVGRTYEQYF
TRBD2 | few | TRBJ2-7 | TRBV10-3 | TGTGCCATCAGGGAAATAGCGGGAGGACCCTCCTACGAGCAGTACTTC | CAIREIAGGPSYEQYF
TRBD2 | once | TRBJ2-1 | TRBV7-2 | TGTGCCAGCAGCAACTCGGGGGGAGCGGGAGCTAATGAGCAGTTCTTC | CASSNSGGAGANEQFF
TRBD2 | few | TRBJ2-7 | TRBV5-1 | TGCGCCAGCAGCCGGGGACTAGCGGGAGACCCCGAGCAGTACTTC | CASSRGLAGDPEQYF